These 20 T cell receptor beta chains originate from one sample sequenced in a study of a mutant IDH1 vaccine in newly diagnosed glioma (dated by TCRdb to the early 2020s). The protocol used for the library was the immunoSEQ multiplex PCR assay. Held by TCRdb, this immuneACCESS table contains in-frame sequences only and omits some clones. Under half of the omission traces to an unresolved V gene where checked; the cause of the rest is unknown. Here the sample has about 59,000 clones; about 91% occur a single time. 2.6% of the sample rests with the top ten. The time point label of this sample denotes: baseline, week 1 (first vaccination visit). Taken with the paper, the label for treatment or condition translates to: pre-vaccination baseline after standard-of-care therapy. This specimen consisted of PBMCs, obtained from a glioma patient treated with radiotherapy, temozolomide or both. The receptors derive from a man aged 45-60 years with glioma.

This clone was recorded only once. The gene calls are TRBV6-6 and TRBJ1-3; 8 nucleotides line up with TRBD1. Germline values: CDR1 MNHNY, CDR2 SVGAGI (reference sequence). CDR3 length: 15 amino acids. Trimming at V came to 5 bases and at J to 2 bases, leaving 5 bases not matched to a gene. The CDR3 nucleotides read TGTGCCAGCAGTACTCTGACAGGGGCTGGAAACACCATATATTTT. Translated: CASSTLTGAGNTIYF.

The chain carries TRBV5-1 and TRBJ1-1; D unclear. Looked up from germline, CDR1 is SGHRS and CDR2 is YFSETQ. The CDR3 extends over 12 amino acids. Trimming removed 5 bases from V and 2 bases from J, with 7 bases in between. The CDR3 sequence is CASRLVNTEAFF. CDR3 bases: TGCGCCAGCAGGCTGGTAAACACTGAAGCTTTCTTT.

This clone appeared once. The rearrangement uses TRBV6-5 and TRBJ1-1; D unresolved. CDR1 is MNHEY, CDR2 SVGAGI, per germline. V shed 2 bases and J shed 4 bases, with 17 bases lying between them. This CDR3 spans 16 amino acids. CDR3 nucleotides: TGTGCCAGCAGTTACGCGACTTTGCGGATTGTCACTGAAGCTTTCTTT. Encoded protein: CASSYATLRIVTEAFF.

A single count supports this clone. The chain has TRBV27 and TRBJ1-2; D not certain. Trimming pared 5 bases from V and 4 bases from J, leaving 17 bases between. This CDR3 region has 15 residues. Germline CDR1 reads MNHEY; CDR2 reads SMNVEV (reference sequence). The CDR3 DNA follows: TGTGCCAGCAGTCCCCGGACCTCCCGAACCTATGGCTACACCTTC. Its translation is CASSPRTSRTYGYTF.

Points on this clone: One end of the junction is discordant with germline, which a read error may explain. The chain uses TRBV7-7 and TRBJ2-7; 8 bases align to TRBD2. Germline CDR1 SSHAT, CDR2 FNYEAQ (reference sequence). The CDR3 has 14 amino acids. CDR3 sequence reads: CASSPLAGGYEQYF. The CDR3 nucleotides are TGTGCTAGCAGCCCGCTGGCGGGGGGCTACGAGCAGTACTTC.

This clone was observed a single time. This chain connects TRBV9 to TRBJ2-5; TRBD1 is a possible D gene (8 bases). CDR3 length: 16 amino acids. Trimming took off 4 bases at V and 1 base at J, with 17 bases between the two ends. Per the germline V gene, CDR1 is SGDLS and CDR2 is YYNGEE. The CDR3: CASSPRTGRAQETQYF. CDR3 coding DNA: TGTGCCAGCAGCCCGAGGACAGGGAGGGCCCAAGAGACCCAGTACTTC. The whole variable domain, filled in from reference TRBV9 and TRBJ2-5, reads DSGVTQTPKHLITATGQRVTLRCSPRSGDLSVYWYQQSLDQGLQFLIQYYNGEERAKGNILERFSAQQFPDLHSELNLSSLELGDSALYFCASSPRTGRAQETQYFGPGTRLLVL.

This chain joins TRBV9 and TRBJ1-1, with 7 bases fitting TRBD1. Germline V gene sequence: CDR1 SGDLS, CDR2 YYNGEE. CDR3 length: 15 amino acids. The ends lost 0 bases at V and 5 bases at J; junction bases unmatched: 7. The CDR3 bases are TGTGCCAGCAGCGTAGCGTGGACAGGAACGACTGAAGCTTTCTTT. This codes for CASSVAWTGTTEAFF.

The chain recombines TRBV5-4 with TRBJ2-1; D remains unclear. V was trimmed by 0 bases and J by 9 bases, leaving 10 bases between them. The CDR3 sequence is 13 residues long. Germline loops: CDR1 SGHNT, CDR2 YYREEE (reference sequence). CDR3 nucleotides: TGTGCCAGCAGCTTGGAGGCAGAAAGTGAGCAGTTCTTC. Protein: CASSLEAESEQFF.

The chain has TRBV20-1 and TRBJ2-7, with D hard to call. This CDR3 has 10 residues. V lost 6 bases, J lost 6 bases, and 9 bases lay in between. Germline CDR1 and CDR2: DFQATT and SNEGSKA (reference sequence). CDR3 residues: CSAGQGEQYF. The CDR3 DNA follows: TGCAGTGCGGGCCAAGGCGAGCAGTACTTC.

CDR3 DNA sequence: TGTGCCAGCAGTGAAGACTACGAGCAGTACTTC. Amino acids: CASSEDYEQYF. This rearrangement joins TRBV25-1 to TRBJ2-7, with D unresolved. V was trimmed by 2 bases and J by 3 bases, leaving 2 bases between them. The CDR3 is made up of 11 amino acids. The germline CDR1 and CDR2 sequences are MGHDK and SYGVNS.

In its sample, this clone was seen a few times. This chain connects TRBV4-3 to TRBJ1-1; D not certain. The ends were cut back, 5 bases at V and 5 bases at J, with 15 bases in the middle. Germline-derived CDR1 and CDR2 are LGHNA and YSLEER. The CDR3 length is 14 residues. CDR3 protein: CASSMTWVRTEAFF. CDR3 nucleotide sequence: TGCGCCAGCAGCATGACGTGGGTGAGGACTGAAGCTTTCTTT.

This clone was seen a handful of times. The chain is built from TRBV4-1 and TRBJ2-3; D is ambiguous. This CDR3 is 16 amino acids long. V was cut by 4 bases and J by 0 bases, with 14 bases left in between. Germline CDR1 and CDR2: MGHRA and YSYEKL. In nucleotides, the CDR3 is TGCGCCAGCAGCCCTACAGAGTATACTAGCACAGATACGCAGTATTTT. This gives the protein CASSPTEYTSTDTQYF.

This sequence joins TRBV6-5 and TRBJ2-7, with TRBD2 identical over 12 bases. The CDR3 extends over 15 amino acids. V lost 5 bases and J lost 4; bases outside the gene matches: 6. Germline V lookup: CDR1 MNHEY, CDR2 SVGAGI. The CDR3 loop is CASSGSSGRVYEQYF. The DNA of the CDR3 is TGTGCCAGCAGTGGATCTAGCGGGAGGGTTTACGAGCAGTACTTC.

CDR3 loop: CASSLGTYTDTQYF. For the CDR3, the DNA is TGCGCCAGCAGCTTGGGGACTTACACAGATACGCAGTATTTT. The V gene is TRBV5-1, the J gene TRBJ2-3; tentative D call: TRBD2 (5 bases). The ends were cut back, 0 bases at V and 2 bases at J, with 7 bases in the middle. Germline values: CDR1 SGHRS, CDR2 YFSETQ. CDR3 length: 14 residues. The variable domain in full, completed from reference TRBV5-1 and TRBJ2-3, reads KAGVTQTPRYLIKTRGQQVTLSCSPISGHRSVSWYQQTPGQGLQFLFEYFSETQRNKGNFPGRFSGRQFSNSRSEMNVSTLELGDSALYLCASSLGTYTDTQYFGPGTRLTVL.

This clone was counted a single time. The rearrangement links TRBV7-9 to TRBJ2-7, with D perhaps given as TRBD1 or TRBD2 (5 bases each). V was cut by 5 bases and J by 4 bases, with 18 bases left in between. Germline values: CDR1 SEHNR, CDR2 FQNEAQ (reference sequence). The length of the CDR3 is 15 residues. CDR3 DNA: TGTGCCAGCAGCCCCCCTGGGACCTTCCCTTACGAGCAGTACTTC. Its translation: CASSPPGTFPYEQYF.

The rearrangement links TRBV29-1 to TRBJ2-2; D not resolved. CDR1 is SQVTM, CDR2 ANQGSEA, per germline. The CDR3 runs to 13 residues. The germline V and J ends were trimmed by 3 bases and 4 bases, with 9 bases remaining between them. CDR3 sequence reads: CSVEVGFTGELFF. CDR3 coding DNA: TGCAGCGTTGAGGTGGGATTCACCGGGGAGCTGTTTTTT.

The chain is built from TRBV15 and TRBJ1-2; tentatively, D is TRBD1 (6 bases). Trimming shortened V by 0 bases and J by 8 bases, and 19 bases separated the two germline ends. CDR1 and CDR2 from the germline V gene are LNHNV and YYDKDF (reference sequence). This CDR3 has 16 residues. The CDR3 DNA reads TGTGCCACCAGCAGAGATTTGGAGGAGGACAGAAGAGGCTACACCTTC. It codes for CATSRDLEEDRRGYTF.

This chain connects TRBV18 to TRBJ2-4; 9 bases match TRBD1. From germline, CDR1 is KGHSH and CDR2 LQKENI. The CDR3 totals 16 residues. Trimming took 4 bases from V and 0 from J; bases not matched to a gene: 4. This chain's CDR3 is CASSLPGQGAKNIQYF. The CDR3 coding sequence is TGTGCCAGCTCACTACCGGGACAGGGAGCCAAAAACATTCAGTACTTC.

V is TRBV30 and J is TRBJ1-2; maybe TRBD1 (6 bases). This CDR3 has 12 amino acids. Trimming removed 5 bases at V and 7 bases at J, with 14 bases between. Germline V gene lookup returns CDR1 GTSNPN and CDR2 SVGIG (reference sequence). The CDR3 reads CAWRQGRTGYTF. CDR3 coding DNA: TGTGCCTGGCGGCAGGGGAGGACTGGCTACACCTTC.

The rearrangement joins TRBV5-8 to TRBJ2-7; 7 bases line up with TRBD1. CDR1 and CDR2 (germline): SGHTS, YDEGEE. V was pared by 2 bases and J by 5 bases, with 7 bases of the junction left unmatched. The CDR3 spans 14 residues. CDR3 region: CASSLGQGVNEQYF. Here the CDR3 DNA reads TGTGCCAGCAGCTTAGGGCAGGGGGTAAACGAGCAGTACTTC. Drawing the rest from reference TRBV5-8 and TRBJ2-7, the complete variable domain is EAGVTQSPTHLIKTRGQQATLRCSPISGHTSVYWYQQALGLGLQFLLWYDEGEERNRGNFPPRFSGRQFPNYSSELNVNALELEDSALYLCASSLGQGVNEQYFGPGTRLTVT.